This note documents a single T cell receptor beta chain sequence. Its antigen is unknown. One base away there is no much larger clone; base qualities are not given. The record originates from a study of shared clonotypes between healthy human individuals (TCRdb year 2020). For context, the study as a whole: A couple of women and a few men aged 18 to 49 years were included in the cohort. Between about 0.8 and 9 billion PBMCs per donor were obtained by leukapheresis. Blood TCR repertoires of about 5 healthy adults were deeply sequenced to estimate repertoire size and the extent of clonotype sharing between individuals. Per donor, three plates each were used for CD4 naive and CD4 memory, two for CD8 naive, and one for CD8 memory. Different laboratories and diverse techniques were used to prepare libraries and sequence TCR repertoires, to increase sequencing depth and limit assay-specific biases. What the research found in general, with its limitations: Compared with non-shared clonotypes, the clonotypes found in all four sorted-subset donors had higher generation probabilities. Sharing across a few donors was observed for approximately 5% of naive CD4, 3% to 3.5% of naive CD8, 2% to 2.5% of memory CD4, and around 0.44% of memory CD8 clonotypes. Based on pairwise subsampling, the degree of clonotype sharing among donors was expected to be affected by sequencing depth. Rarefaction of sorted-subset datasets indicated incomplete sequencing despite the large sequencing depth. Only blood was sampled, and tissue TCR repertoires likely differ from those in blood. The small number of donors limited the genetic and exposure-history diversity represented. Naive subsets generally had larger estimated clonotype richness than memory subsets did.

CD8 naive samples consisted of CD45RO-negative cells that were positively selected for CCR7, yielding a CD45RA+CCR7+ population without TemRA cells. The donors were healthy, HIV-negative adults who had no recently reported acute infections or vaccinations. Only Caucasian adults living in Nashville, Tennessee, USA were represented among the donors. After blood collection by leukapheresis, PBMCs were isolated using Ficoll-Histopaque density gradient centrifugation and then cryopreserved in the vapor phase of liquid nitrogen. Analytical flow cytometry was used to check the purity and quantity of every magnetically sorted T cell population. Genomic DNA was isolated from every sorted fraction and measured by UV absorbance on a Nanodrop 2000c. TCR CDR3 regions were amplified from genomic DNA by multiplex PCR using the deep immunoSEQ assay. Extracted genomic DNA from each cell subset was distributed evenly across all wells of several immunoSEQ 96-well plates, and each plate was treated as a replicate. For sorted subsets, each replicate PCR was loaded with about 200 ng genomic DNA, equivalent to 25,000 to 35,000 T cell genomes. Purified libraries were quantified with a Qubit 3.0 fluorometer, sized on a Bioanalyzer 2100, and re-quantified with the KAPA Library Quantification kit. A separate single-read 150-cycle Illumina NextSeq 550 flow cell was used to sequence each immunoSEQ 96-well plate. The study's own analysis went as follows. The immunoSEQ output contained only junctional sequences without quality scores, so filtering could not match that applied to full-length reads. To assign V/J genes and CDR3, sequences were annotated using PyIR, a Python wrapper for IgBLAST v1.9, with IMGT germline references. Reads were filtered out if the reads had weak V/J assignments (E-value above 1e-6), no CDR3, stop codons, out-of-frame junctions, or ambiguous translated residues. V3J clonotypes were defined by identical inferred V gene, J gene, and CDR3 amino acid sequence. To compute the percentage overlap between repertoires, the number of shared unique clonotypes was divided by the size of the smaller repertoire. RTK rarefaction, the Chao1 estimator, and Recon v2.1 estimates of unobserved clonotypes were used to assess repertoire richness. Generation probabilities for all TCRbeta clonotypes obtained by the gDNA method from several donors were computed using OLGA. TCRdb holds this immuneACCESS table with in-frame rearrangements only. Some clones are missing; in checked studies, unresolved V genes explain under half, and the rest has no known cause. Clonal size and the V and J genes are those of that table, whereas D and trimming came from the DNA. This sample gives some 2 million clones in total; 85% to 95% of them show up just once. Jointly, the top ten make up approximately 1.2% of the sample.

The CDR3 starts with the cysteine, ends with the phenylalanine, and has 16 residues. CDR3 DNA only is kept here, 48 bases in frame from base 1. V lost 5 bases and J lost 5 bases, and the count of bases not matched to a germline gene is 11. The germline V gene gives CDR1 as MRHNA and CDR2 as SNTAGT. Sequences were obtained from naive CD8+ T cells sorted from blood. Taken with the paper, the label for cell subset or site translates to: CD45RA+CCR7+. The chain uses TRBV6-4 and TRBJ2-1; TRBD2 aligns with 8 central bases. This clonotype was obtained from a man younger than 30 in good health. The nucleotide sequence reads as follows: TGTGCCAGCAGTCCAGAGCCGGGACTAGGAAACAATGAGCAGTTCTTC. Translated, it gives CASSPEPGLGNNEQFF.